Detailed here is one T cell receptor beta chain. Its antigen is unknown. Per germline, CDR1 MGHRA and CDR2 YSYEKL. V lost 0 bases, J lost 7 bases, and 12 bases lay in between. The CDR3 sequence is 14 residues long. This sample is part of a study of CD8 T cells in ankylosing spondylitis. Overall study results and limits: Some of these motif variants have turned up before, in reports on reactive arthritis synovial fluid and blood. Blood from ankylosing spondylitis patients appeared to carry a characteristic eight-variant TCR beta motif.

TCRdb used MiXCR to reprocess the 5' RACE reads, holding one entry per CDR3 protein. The sample has over 200,000 distinct CDR3 sequences, about a sixth seen once. The sequence was obtained from a male donor with ankylosing spondylitis. The sample consisted of blood, either unsorted or a sorted T cell fraction (not recorded which). V and J are TRBV4-1 and TRBJ1-2; the D gene is possibly TRBD1 (5 bases). As DNA, the CDR3 is TGCGCCAGCAGCCAAGAGGGCAGGGAAGTTGGCTACACCTTC. Amino acid sequence: CASSQEGREVGYTF.